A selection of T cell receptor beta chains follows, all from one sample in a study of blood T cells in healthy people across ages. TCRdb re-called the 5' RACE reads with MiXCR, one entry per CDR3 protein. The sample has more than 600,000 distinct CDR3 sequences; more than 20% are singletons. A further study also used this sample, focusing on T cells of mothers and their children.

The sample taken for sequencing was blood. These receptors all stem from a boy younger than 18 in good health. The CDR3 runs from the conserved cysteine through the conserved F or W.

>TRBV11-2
CASSLEAGGEETQYF
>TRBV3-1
CASSQDGGGGFTDTQYF
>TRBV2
CASSEAWGREETQYF
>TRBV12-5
CASGYLEETQYF
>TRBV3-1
CASSQAEAGETQYF
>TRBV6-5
CASSYSVAGGVRYNEQFF
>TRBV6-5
CASSYSRDDAFNEKLFF
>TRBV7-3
CASSSWTGLYNEQFF
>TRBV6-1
CASSRDRGREKLFF
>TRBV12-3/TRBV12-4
CASSLSSGGYEQYF
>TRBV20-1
CSATPGGGSNEKLFF
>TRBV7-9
CASSSQGRYNEQYF
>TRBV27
CASSPNRGYEQYF
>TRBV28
CASSPWTHQMYGYTF
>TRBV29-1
CSVVTGVHGYTF
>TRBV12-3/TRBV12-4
CASSPGTVDEQYF
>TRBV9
CASSERSVGYNEQFF
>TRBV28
CASSFDRGGYEQYF
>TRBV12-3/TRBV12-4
CASSSPKYDRGATKNIQYF
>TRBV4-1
CASSQVKHGYYEQYF
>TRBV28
CASSFPLSYAKNIQYF
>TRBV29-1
CSVVWDREAQYF
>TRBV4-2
CASSQGTREQYF
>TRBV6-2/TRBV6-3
CASSYSTQTQETQYF
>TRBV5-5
CASSFWTAGDTGELFF
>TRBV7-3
CASSQDGVWSYNGQFF
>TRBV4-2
CASSQGQRDLNEKLFF
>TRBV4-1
CASGSDTQYF
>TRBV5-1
CASKQGLTSVSYEQYF
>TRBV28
CASTLAGRDEQFF
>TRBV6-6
CASTPPNTAEAFF
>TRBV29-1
CSVAFETQYF
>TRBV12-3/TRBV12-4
CASSVMVVTARTLNTEAFF
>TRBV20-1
CSASQGMGGREQFF
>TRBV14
CASSRQPGQDGNTIYF
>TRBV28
CASGVDRGSGETQYF
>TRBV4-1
CASSQLDRGGTDTQYF
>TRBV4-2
CASSIPHWGDQGYEQYF
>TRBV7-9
CASSLADRANEKLFF
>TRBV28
CASRVGTHYEQYF
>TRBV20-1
CSAGSDRTGSYNEQFF
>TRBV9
CASSVSGGSYEQYF
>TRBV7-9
CASSTGPDSQETQYF
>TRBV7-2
CASSLVIRGLYGGYTF
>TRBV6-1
CASSEGPSGGHEQYF
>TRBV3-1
CASSRMDGREKLFF
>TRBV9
CASSVDKGADTQYF
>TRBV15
CATSLSLDQPQHF
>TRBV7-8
CASSLVDGRVSDTQYF
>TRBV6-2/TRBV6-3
CASSRLTGDSVEANVLTF
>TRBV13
CASDPQGARNEQFF
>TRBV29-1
CSVLTTGACEQYF
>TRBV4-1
CASSQGSGSYGELFF
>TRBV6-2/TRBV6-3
CPASKGTQYF
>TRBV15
CATSGNPTSLEQYF